There are a few counts of the clone carrying this TCR beta chain. The CDR3 has 16 amino acids. CDR1 is SGHDT, CDR2 YYEEEE, per germline. Trimming stripped 3 bases from V and 2 bases from J, with 12 bases between. This sample stems from a study of blood T cell repertoires in COVID-19. Overall study: T cells, B-cell-depleted T cells, or PBMCs provided the cDNA or gDNA that served as material.

In the study's own analysis: Estimation of nucleated cell counts was performed using reference gene primer amplification. Clones were sequenced by immunoSEQ multiplex PCR, and TCRdb holds only the in-frame ones, with some missing. V and J calls and clone size are given by that table; D and trimming were obtained from the DNA. The data hold 160,000 or so clones, with around 92% observed a single time. This chain links TRBV5-6 with TRBJ1-6; D perhaps matches TRBD1 (6 bases). The sequencing sample was made of peripheral blood. The source of this sequence is a man between 60 and 70 years old with acute or convalescent COVID-19. CDR3 DNA: TGTGCCAGCAGCTCGTACTACAGGGCCTATAATTCACCCCTCCACTTT. This translates into CASSSYYRAYNSPLHF.